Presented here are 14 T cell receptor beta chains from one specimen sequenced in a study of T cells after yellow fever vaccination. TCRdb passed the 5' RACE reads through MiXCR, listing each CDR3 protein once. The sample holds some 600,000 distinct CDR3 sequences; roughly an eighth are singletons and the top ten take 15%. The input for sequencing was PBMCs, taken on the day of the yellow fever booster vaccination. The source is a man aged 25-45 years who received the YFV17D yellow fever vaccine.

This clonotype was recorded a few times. The CDR3 DNA reads TGCGCCAGCAGCGAGGAGAGGGTGGGGCAGTTCTTC. Translating gives CASSEERVGQFF. The chain joins TRBV5-1 to TRBJ2-1; TRBD2 is a possible D gene (5 bases). Per germline, CDR1 SGHRS and CDR2 YFSETQ. The ends were cut back, 4 bases at V and 12 bases at J, with 14 bases in the middle. This CDR3 comprises 12 residues.

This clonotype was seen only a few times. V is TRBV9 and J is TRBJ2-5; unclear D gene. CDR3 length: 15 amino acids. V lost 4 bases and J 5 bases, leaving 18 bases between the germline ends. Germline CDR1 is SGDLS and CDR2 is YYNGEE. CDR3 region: CASSPHPGPPETQYF. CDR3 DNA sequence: TGTGCCAGCAGCCCCCACCCCGGTCCGCCTGAGACCCAGTACTTC.

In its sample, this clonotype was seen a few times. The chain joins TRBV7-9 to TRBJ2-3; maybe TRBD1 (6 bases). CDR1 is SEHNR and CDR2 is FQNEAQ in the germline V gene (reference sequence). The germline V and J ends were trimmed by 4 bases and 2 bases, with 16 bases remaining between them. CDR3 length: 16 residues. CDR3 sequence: CASSSPEQGTTDTQYF. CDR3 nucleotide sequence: TGTGCCAGCAGCTCCCCGGAACAGGGTACCACAGATACGCAGTATTTT.

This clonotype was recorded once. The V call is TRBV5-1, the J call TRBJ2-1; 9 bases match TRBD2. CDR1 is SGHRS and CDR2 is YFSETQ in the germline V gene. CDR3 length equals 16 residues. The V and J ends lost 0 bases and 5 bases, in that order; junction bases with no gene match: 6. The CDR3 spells CASSLGWLAGNNEQFF. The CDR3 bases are TGCGCCAGCAGCTTGGGTTGGCTAGCGGGAAACAATGAGCAGTTCTTC.

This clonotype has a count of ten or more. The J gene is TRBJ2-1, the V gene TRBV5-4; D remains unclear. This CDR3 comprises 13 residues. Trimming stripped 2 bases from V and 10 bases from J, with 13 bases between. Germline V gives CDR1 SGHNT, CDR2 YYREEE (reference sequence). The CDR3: CASSLRLSREQFF. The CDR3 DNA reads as TGTGCCAGCAGCTTAAGACTCAGTAGGGAGCAGTTCTTC.

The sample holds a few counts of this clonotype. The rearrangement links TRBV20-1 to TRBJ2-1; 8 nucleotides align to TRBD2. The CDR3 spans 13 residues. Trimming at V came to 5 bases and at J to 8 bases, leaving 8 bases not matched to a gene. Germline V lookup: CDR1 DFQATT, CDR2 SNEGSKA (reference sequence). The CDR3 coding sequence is TGCAGTGCTCCGGGACTAGTTTTCGATGAGCAGTTCTTC. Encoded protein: CSAPGLVFDEQFF.

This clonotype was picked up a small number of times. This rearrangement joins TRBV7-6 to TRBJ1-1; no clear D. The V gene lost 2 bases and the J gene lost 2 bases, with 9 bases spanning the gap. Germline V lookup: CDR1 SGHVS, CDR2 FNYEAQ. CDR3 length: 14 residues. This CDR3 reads CASSLSGSNTEAFF. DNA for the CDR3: TGTGCCAGCAGCTTATCCGGCAGCAACACTGAAGCTTTCTTT.

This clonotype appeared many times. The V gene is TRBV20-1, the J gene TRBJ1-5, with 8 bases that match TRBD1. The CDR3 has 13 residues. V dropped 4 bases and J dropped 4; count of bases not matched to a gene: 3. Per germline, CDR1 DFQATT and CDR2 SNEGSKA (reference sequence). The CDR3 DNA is TGCAGTGCTACCAGACAGGGGAATCAGCCCCAGCATTTT. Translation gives CSATRQGNQPQHF.

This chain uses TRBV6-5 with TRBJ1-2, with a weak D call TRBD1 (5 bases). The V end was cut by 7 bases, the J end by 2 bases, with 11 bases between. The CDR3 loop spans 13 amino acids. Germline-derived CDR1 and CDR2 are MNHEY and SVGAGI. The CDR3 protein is CASISTGNYGYTF. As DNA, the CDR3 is TGTGCCAGCATCTCAACAGGAAACTATGGCTACACCTTC.

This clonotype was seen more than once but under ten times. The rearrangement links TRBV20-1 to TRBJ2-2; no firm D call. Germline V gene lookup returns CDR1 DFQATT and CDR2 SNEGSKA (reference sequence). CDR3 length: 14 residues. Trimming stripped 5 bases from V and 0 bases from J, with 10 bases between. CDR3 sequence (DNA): TGCAGTGCTCTCAGGAGCGCGAACACCGGGGAGCTGTTTTTT. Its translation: CSALRSANTGELFF.

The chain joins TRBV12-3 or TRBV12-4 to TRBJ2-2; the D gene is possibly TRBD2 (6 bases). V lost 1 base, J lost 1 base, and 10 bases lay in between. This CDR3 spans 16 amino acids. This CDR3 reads CASSLVRGRNTGELFF. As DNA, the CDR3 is TGTGCCAGCAGTTTAGTGCGGGGTCGGAACACCGGGGAGCTGTTTTTT.

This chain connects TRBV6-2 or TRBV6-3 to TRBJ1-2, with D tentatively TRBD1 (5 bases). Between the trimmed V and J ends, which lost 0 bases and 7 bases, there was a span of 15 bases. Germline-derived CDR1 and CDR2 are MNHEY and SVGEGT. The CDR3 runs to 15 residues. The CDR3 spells CASSYSPGPASGYTF. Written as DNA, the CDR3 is TGTGCCAGCAGTTACTCTCCAGGGCCTGCCTCTGGCTACACCTTC.

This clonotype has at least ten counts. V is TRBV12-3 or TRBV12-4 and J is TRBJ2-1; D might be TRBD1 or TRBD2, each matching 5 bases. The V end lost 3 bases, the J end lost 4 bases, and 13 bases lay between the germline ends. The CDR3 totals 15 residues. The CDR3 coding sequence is TGTGCCAGCAGTTTCGGGACCAGGACGTACAATGAGCAGTTCTTC. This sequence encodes CASSFGTRTYNEQFF.

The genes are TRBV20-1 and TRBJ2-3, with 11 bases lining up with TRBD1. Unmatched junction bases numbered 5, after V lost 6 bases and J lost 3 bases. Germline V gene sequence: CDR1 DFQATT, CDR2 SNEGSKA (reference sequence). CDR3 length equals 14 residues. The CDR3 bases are TGCAGTGCCAGGACAGGGGGCATGACAGATACGCAGTATTTT. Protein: CSARTGGMTDTQYF.